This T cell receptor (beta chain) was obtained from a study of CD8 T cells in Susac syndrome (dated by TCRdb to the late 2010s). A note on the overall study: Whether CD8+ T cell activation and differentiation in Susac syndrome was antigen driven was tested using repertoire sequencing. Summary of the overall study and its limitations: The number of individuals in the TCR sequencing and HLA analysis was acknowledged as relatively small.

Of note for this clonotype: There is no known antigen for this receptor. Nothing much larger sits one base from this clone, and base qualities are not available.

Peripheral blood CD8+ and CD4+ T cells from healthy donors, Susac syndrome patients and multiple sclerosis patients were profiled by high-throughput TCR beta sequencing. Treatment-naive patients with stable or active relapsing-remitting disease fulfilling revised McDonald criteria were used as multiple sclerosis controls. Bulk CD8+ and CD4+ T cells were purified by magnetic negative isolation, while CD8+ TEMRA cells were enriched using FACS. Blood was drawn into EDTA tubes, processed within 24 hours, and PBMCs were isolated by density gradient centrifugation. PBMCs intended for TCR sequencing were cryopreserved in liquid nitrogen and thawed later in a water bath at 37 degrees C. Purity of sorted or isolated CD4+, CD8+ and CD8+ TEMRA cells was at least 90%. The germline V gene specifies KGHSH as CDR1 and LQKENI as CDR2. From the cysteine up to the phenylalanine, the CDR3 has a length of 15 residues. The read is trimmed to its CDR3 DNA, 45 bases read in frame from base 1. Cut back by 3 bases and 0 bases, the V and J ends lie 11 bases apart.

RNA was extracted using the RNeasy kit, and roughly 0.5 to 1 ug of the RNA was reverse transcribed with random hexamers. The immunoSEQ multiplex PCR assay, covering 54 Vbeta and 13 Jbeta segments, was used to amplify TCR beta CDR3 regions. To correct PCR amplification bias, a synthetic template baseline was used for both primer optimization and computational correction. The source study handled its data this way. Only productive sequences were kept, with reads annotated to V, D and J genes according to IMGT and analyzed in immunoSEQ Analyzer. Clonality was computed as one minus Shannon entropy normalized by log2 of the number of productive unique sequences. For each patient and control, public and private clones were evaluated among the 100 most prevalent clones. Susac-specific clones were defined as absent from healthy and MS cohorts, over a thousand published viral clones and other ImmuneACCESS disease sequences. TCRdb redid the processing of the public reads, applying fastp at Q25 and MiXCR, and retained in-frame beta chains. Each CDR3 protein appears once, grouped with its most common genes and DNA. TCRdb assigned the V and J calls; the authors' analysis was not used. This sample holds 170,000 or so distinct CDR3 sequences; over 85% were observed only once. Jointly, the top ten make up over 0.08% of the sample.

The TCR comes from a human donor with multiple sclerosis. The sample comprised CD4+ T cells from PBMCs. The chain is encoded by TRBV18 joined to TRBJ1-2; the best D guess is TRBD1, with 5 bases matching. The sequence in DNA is TGTGCCAGCTCACCGGCAGGGAAAGCTAACTATGGCTACACCTTC. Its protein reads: CASSPAGKANYGYTF.